This T cell receptor (beta chain) was sequenced for a study of shared clonotypes between healthy human individuals. This clone was seen just once. Its cognate antigen is unknown. Study outcomes and limitations: A handful of donors held about 4.5% of naive CD4 clonotypes in common.

Assay execution took place at the deep level. Measured with immunoSEQ multiplex PCR; TCRdb has only the in-frame clones, and not every one. This table holds around 1.4 million clones, approximately 98.5% found once. The CDR3 spans 16 residues. In germline, CDR1 is MNHEY, CDR2 SMNVEV (reference sequence). Unmatched junction bases numbered 6, after V lost 1 base and J lost 5 bases. This chain connects TRBV27 to TRBJ2-7; 12 nucleotides align to TRBD1. This receptor was identified in a man between 25 and 39 years old in good health. Sequenced material: naive CD4+ T cells sorted from blood. Described subset: CD45RA+ positively selected. DNA of the CDR3: TGTGCCAGCAGTTTATTGTCGGGACAGGGGGCCAACGAGCAGTACTTC. It yields the protein CASSLLSGQGANEQYF.